Listed below are T cell receptor beta chains from one sample, sequenced in a study of cytomegalovirus exposure and HLA in healthy donors. Profiling relied on immunoSEQ multiplex PCR, and the TCRdb table lists in-frame clones only, not all of them. Of some 240,000 clones in the sample, over 80% were seen once. Input material: PBMCs. Every receptor here comes from a woman between 18 and 29 years old in good health and CMV-seronegative. The conserved cysteine and the conserved F or W are not part of the CDR3 here.

V	J	CDR3
TRBV7-9	TRBJ2-7	ASSSWTEAYEQY
TRBV11-2	TRBJ1-2	ASSPAGLPGDGYT
TRBV5-1	TRBJ1-2	ASSHGTGIYGYT
TRBV5-4	TRBJ1-1	ASTLGGLNTEAF
TRBV2	TRBJ1-5	ASTEVRGGGQPQH
TRBV7-6	TRBJ1-1	ASSFGKENTEAF
TRBV4-1	TRBJ2-5	ASSQGWRSQETQY
TRBV6-4	TRBJ1-1	ASSDGQGATEAF
TRBV9	TRBJ2-1	ASSVEGAGSSYNEQF
TRBV9	TRBJ2-1	ASSALAGDPNEQF
TRBV19	TRBJ2-5	ASRRGQVETQY
TRBV5-5	TRBJ2-7	ASSFLAGYTYEQY
TRBV9	TRBJ2-1	ASSPLTSSNEQF
TRBV2	TRBJ2-1	ASGRGTSNEQF
TRBV6-5	TRBJ2-2	ASSSTRGLVTGELF
TRBV18	TRBJ1-1	ASSPILGEAF
TRBV5-1	TRBJ2-7	ASSLGGNHEQY
TRBV11-2	TRBJ1-1	ASSIIPQVNTEAF
TRBV30	TRBJ2-1	AWSGRGAWNEQF
TRBV10-3	TRBJ1-1	AISEPGNSNTEAF
TRBV6-1	TRBJ2-7	ASSDGRWDEQY
TRBV11-2	TRBJ1-5	ASSPGTGGWEPQH
TRBV5-1	TRBJ1-1	ASSLDGMNTEAF
TRBV6-5	TRBJ1-5	ASSRTSNQLQH
TRBV5-4	TRBJ2-3	ASAVGTPSTDTQY
TRBV10-2	TRBJ1-1	ASSERVNTEAF
TRBV27	TRBJ2-7	ASSEARDTPYEQY
TRBV27	TRBJ2-2	ASTRGGSNTGELF
TRBV6-5	TRBJ2-1	ASSTPRYNEQF
TRBV2	TRBJ1-3	ASSEEGNISPIY
TRBV2	TRBJ1-5	ASSETRGSGQPQH
TRBV11-2	TRBJ2-7	ASSLGRGGFYEQY
TRBV27	TRBJ2-1	ASSLSRYNEQF
TRBV7-9	TRBJ2-6	ASSLVLGANVLT
TRBV27	TRBJ2-1	ATSFRTGEQF